This T cell receptor beta chain was captured in a study of early stage breast cancer tumors. Overall study: About 80% of the 16 invasive tumors were ER+, PR+ and HER2-.

The table came from immunoSEQ multiplex PCR; TCRdb's copy has only in-frame clones and leaves some out. The table includes about 4,800 clones, around 61% detected once. In the case of this clone: Its antigen is still unknown.

The study's findings and limits: Enriched TCRB sequences shared across patients were mostly commonly generated sequences.

V shed 3 bases and J 2 bases; nucleotides not matched to a gene: 12. CDR1 and CDR2 (germline): LNHDA, SQIVND (reference sequence). This CDR3 is 18 amino acids long. This sequence originates from a person aged 45 to 59 with breast cancer. The chain employs TRBV19 and TRBJ2-3; 9 positions agree with TRBD2. The sequenced material came from breast tumor tissue. CDR3 sequence reads: CASSIDPSGTPHTDTQYF. The CDR3 coding sequence is TGTGCCAGTAGTATCGACCCTAGCGGGACGCCACACACAGATACGCAGTATTTT.